This T cell receptor beta chain originates from a study of cytomegalovirus exposure and HLA in healthy donors. CDR3 length: 15 residues. The V and J ends lost 5 bases and 7 bases, in that order; junction bases with no gene match: 9. Germline-derived CDR1 and CDR2 are MNHNS and SASEGT. Use of 60 Vbeta and 13 Jbeta primers characterized the PCR. Produced via immunoSEQ multiplex PCR; TCRdb's table is partial and in-frame only. The sample yields tens of thousands of clones, more than 55% seen once. With regard to this clone: Antigen unknown.

Study-wide points: Later on, a genetic analysis was performed. It linked a missense variant in DCLRE1C with V- and J-gene trimming of TCR beta. Cytomegalovirus association was assigned to 150 to 200 TCR beta chains. Presence/absence analysis assumed near-uniform sequencing depth across donors. Later on, analysis showed that most CMV-associated TCR beta chains appeared to be HLA-restricted.

The clonotype originates from a man aged 60-69 years in good health and CMV-seropositive. The specimen was PBMCs. J is TRBJ2-1 and V is TRBV6-1; 9 bases match TRBD1. The DNA of the CDR3 is TGTGCCAGCAGTTTGCAGGACAGGGGTGGGAATGAGCAGTTCTTC. Amino acids: CASSLQDRGGNEQFF.